This TCR beta chain was captured by sequencing in a study of beta chain features in type 1 diabetes. Findings and limits, study-wide: Shorter TCRB CDR3s, moderately but significantly so, marked every one of the four CD4+ subsets in Type 1 diabetes patients.

CDR3 length equals 17 residues. J lost 2 bases, V lost 5 bases, and 11 bases had no gene match. The germline V gene encodes CDR1 SNHLY and CDR2 FYNNEI. For this clone: Its antigen is not identified.

Investigators reverse transcribed all isolated RNA, so they sequenced expressed TCRB transcripts. Profiling relied on immunoSEQ multiplex PCR, and the TCRdb table lists in-frame clones only, not all of them. The data show 500,000 to 800,000 clones, 12% seen once. The TCR sequence derives from a man aged 30 to 39 with type 1 diabetes. The sample consisted of naive CD4+ T cells from blood. J is TRBJ2-3 and V is TRBV2; 9 nucleotides align to TRBD2. The CDR3 DNA reads TGTGCCAGCAGTCAAGAGGTGACTAGCGGCCACACAGATACGCAGTATTTT. Translated: CASSQEVTSGHTDTQYF.